This T cell receptor (beta chain) was retrieved from a study of T cell responses to AZD1222 COVID-19 vaccine. Study outcomes and limitations: Of spike-specific TCRs, nearly half reportedly target regions left unmutated in variants. A mostly white British donor set with more females was recruited, and clonal diversity was possibly underestimated. Dominant at 160-218 and 743-854, vaccine-associated CD4 TCRs also spanned spike. Spike-specific TCR repertoires showed rising breadth and depth after two AZD1222 doses.

Clones were read by immunoSEQ multiplex PCR, and TCRdb kept only the in-frame ones, dropping some. The table records 130,000 or so clones, 65% to 90% of them present only once. The V and J ends lost 4 bases and 3 bases respectively, with 21 bases between them. CDR1 and CDR2 from the germline V gene are SGHTS and YDEGEE. This CDR3 has 17 amino acids. On this clone itself: Its antigen remains unknown.

Here the sequenced sample was peripheral blood, taken 28 days after the second dose of the MenACWY control vaccine. The V and J genes are TRBV5-8 and TRBJ2-3, with D uncertain. This TCR was sampled from an adult who received the MenACWY meningococcal vaccine as a control. The CDR3 nucleotides are TGTGCCAGCAGCCCACGCCCCTCCCTATTTGGGACAGATACGCAGTATTTT. As protein: CASSPRPSLFGTDTQYF.